This T cell receptor (beta chain) was profiled in a study of blood T cells in healthy people across ages. For the second PCR, which ran for roughly 7 to 11 cycles, a sample-barcoded 5' primer and a J-beta primer mix were used. TCRdb ran MiXCR on the 5' RACE reads and lists one entry per CDR3 protein. The sample shows roughly 1,500,000 distinct CDR3 sequences, about 31% of them seen only once. Sequences were obtained from blood. This clonotype was sampled from a woman aged 25-40 years in good health.

CDR3 sequence reads: CASQGQGGFYGYTF. CDR3 bases: TGTGCCAGCCAAGGGCAGGGAGGATTCTATGGCTACACCTTC. This chain connects TRBV28 to TRBJ1-2, with TRBD1 as a possible D gene (5 bases). CDR1 MDHEN and CDR2 SYDVKM come from the germline V gene. This CDR3 has 14 amino acids. Between the trimmed V and J ends, which lost 8 bases and 4 bases, there was a span of 17 bases.